This T cell receptor beta chain was observed in a study of CD8 T cells in Susac syndrome. The study, taken as a whole, reports: As acknowledged by the study, its TCR sequencing and HLA analysis included a relatively small number of individuals.

CDR3 length: 14 amino acids. CDR1 and CDR2 from the germline V gene are SQVTM and ANQGSEA. V lost 2 bases to trimming and J lost 5 bases; unmatched junction nucleotides: 5. Random hexamers were used to reverse transcribe the RNA input (roughly 0.5 to 1 ug). With immunoSEQ multiplex PCR, TCR beta CDR3 was amplified across 54 Vbeta and 13 Jbeta. TCRdb recomputed calls from the immunoSEQ multiplex PCR reads with MiXCR, one row per CDR3 protein. The profile covers 120,000 or so distinct CDR3 sequences, with around 94% appearing a single time and approximately 0.12% taken by the ten largest. CD8+ and CD4+ blood T cells underwent TCR beta sequencing. Relapsing-remitting disease, either stable or active, was present in the treatment-naive patients who were the multiple sclerosis controls. Turning to this clonotype: Its antigen is not identified.

The sequence was obtained from a human donor with multiple sclerosis. The gene calls are TRBV29-1 and TRBJ1-1; 10 bases fit TRBD1. Sequencing was carried out using CD4+ T cells from PBMCs. In DNA, the CDR3 is TGCAGCGTTGAAAGGGACAGGGGAGTAACTGAAGCTTTCTTT. Translation: CSVERDRGVTEAFF.